A single sample is the source of the 6 T cell receptor beta chains below, sequenced in a study of OX40 agonist ivuxolimab in advanced cancers. Profiling relied on immunoSEQ multiplex PCR, and the TCRdb table lists in-frame clones only, not all of them. The sample has nearly 80,000 clones; roughly 94% are singletons. The sequences come from CD4+ or CD8+ T cells sorted from blood, collected in a trial of the OX40 agonist ivuxolimab. Receptor source: an adult with an advanced solid tumor such as melanoma, head and neck, liver or kidney cancer.

The J gene is TRBJ2-1, the V gene TRBV12-1; the DNA was not used to check the table's D call, TRBD2. TRBV12-1 is marked as a pseudogene. The CDR3 extends over 14 amino acids. This CDR3 reads CASSFRCGGYEQFF. The CDR3 DNA is TGTGCCAGCAGCTTTAGGTGTGGGGGGTATGAGCAGTTCTTC.

The chain uses TRBV5-1 and TRBJ2-1; D might be TRBD2 (5 bases). Germline CDR1 and CDR2: SGHRS and YFSETQ. The CDR3 covers 16 residues. Trimming removed 0 bases from V and 13 bases from J, with 23 bases in between. The chain's CDR3 is CASSLAQWTEDRPQFF. The CDR3 coding sequence is TGCGCCAGCAGCTTGGCCCAGTGGACGGAGGACCGGCCTCAGTTCTTC. Filled out from reference TRBV5-1 and TRBJ2-1, the complete variable domain reads KAGVTQTPRYLIKTRGQQVTLSCSPISGHRSVSWYQQTPGQGLQFLFEYFSETQRNKGNFPGRFSGRQFSNSRSEMNVSTLELGDSALYLCASSLAQWTEDRPQFFGPGTRLTVL.

This chain joins TRBV5-1 and TRBJ2-7, with 10 bases identical to TRBD2. This CDR3 has 14 amino acids. V lost 1 base and J lost 3; bases outside the gene matches: 1. Germline lookup yields CDR1 SGHRS and CDR2 YFSETQ. The CDR3 here is CASSLLAGVYEQYF. The CDR3 DNA follows: TGCGCCAGCAGCTTGCTAGCGGGGGTCTACGAGCAGTACTTC.

The chain couples TRBV4-3 to TRBJ2-1; D uncertain. There are 15 residues in the CDR3. Germline-derived CDR1 and CDR2 are LGHNA and YSLEER. Deletions cut 0 bases from V and 7 bases from J, with 13 bases between. This CDR3 reads CASSQDRSLLNEQFF. Here the CDR3 DNA reads TGCGCCAGCAGCCAAGATCGGAGTCTATTAAATGAGCAGTTCTTC.

The chain links TRBV7-6 to TRBJ2-7; D is ambiguous. The CDR3 is made up of 13 amino acids. V was cut by 5 bases and J by 3 bases, with 11 bases left in between. In germline, CDR1 is SGHVS, CDR2 FNYEAQ. The CDR3 DNA reads TGTGCCAGCAGCCAAGACTCTTACTACGAGCAGTACTTC. As protein: CASSQDSYYEQYF.

V gene TRBV7-2 combines with J gene TRBJ2-7; D ambiguous. Trimming took off 7 bases at V and 6 bases at J, with 19 bases between the two ends. Looked up from germline, CDR1 is SGHTA and CDR2 is FQGNSA. CDR3 length equals 14 residues. The CDR3 here is CASTSSDTPREQYF. CDR3 nucleotide sequence: TGTGCCAGCACCTCCTCAGATACTCCCCGCGAGCAGTACTTC.